This T cell receptor beta chain was obtained from a study of T cells in women clearing cervical HPV infection. Across the study: Controls gave blood once infection was undetectable; cases at lesion identification. Study findings and constraints: Repertoire richness, not evenness, was significantly elevated in CIN3+ cases versus controls.

Germline CDR1 is DFQATT and CDR2 is SNEGSKA (reference sequence). CDR3 length: 14 residues. For this clone: Its antigen is unknown. The read ends 3 residues shy of where the CDR3 ends; the end is completed using the germline J gene.

Using immunoSEQ multiplex PCR, the repertoire was profiled, and TCRdb retains in-frame clones only, with some absent. The repertoire table contains some 46,000 clones. The sequence was collected from a woman between 18 and 75 years old with a cervical HPV16 infection that either progressed to CIN3+ or cleared (not recorded which). Source material: blood buffy coat. The rearrangement uses TRBV20-1 and TRBJ1-4; a weak D match, TRBD1 (6 bases). CDR3 DNA (partial): TGCAGTGCTAGGCAACAGGGCAAGAATTCACCA. Protein product: CSARQQGKNSP. The CDR3 in full is CSARQQGKNSPLFF.